The rows below give T cell receptor beta chains drawn from one sample of a study of blood T cells in healthy people across ages. TCRdb fed the 5' RACE reads into MiXCR, producing one record per CDR3 protein. This sample has fewer than 600,000 distinct CDR3 sequences, with around 27% found just once. This sample was shared with a second study, whose subject was T cells of mothers and their children.

The source material was blood. These receptor sequences come from a boy between 2 and 10 years old in good health. Both conserved end residues are part of each CDR3. D genes are given only for firm matches. Clone size, where shown, is once, few, many, or a class for clones that have expanded.

DNA	CDR3	J	size	D	V
TGTGCCTGGAGTGTAGGGCAGCCCCTCGAGCAGTACTTC	CAWSVGQPLEQYF	TRBJ2-7	NA	NA	TRBV30
TGTGCCAGCAGCTTCCTAGCGGCCACGCTGTTCTTC	CASSFLAATLFF	TRBJ2-1	NA	TRBD2	TRBV7-9
TGTGCCAGCAGCTTGGGACCAGCGGAAAAAAACATTCAGTACTTC	CASSLGPAEKNIQYF	TRBJ2-4	NA	NA	TRBV7-9
TGCGCCAGCAGCCATGAGACTGGGTACGAGCAGTACTTC	CASSHETGYEQYF	TRBJ2-7	NA	NA	TRBV4-3
TGCAGTGCTAGAGATAGGCCTGAAGGCTCTGGAAACACCATATATTTT	CSARDRPEGSGNTIYF	TRBJ1-3	NA	NA	TRBV20-1
TGTGCCAGCAGCGTTGGACAGGGAATTGTGGAAAACATTCAGTACTTC	CASSVGQGIVENIQYF	TRBJ2-4	few	TRBD1	TRBV9
TGTGCCATCAGTGACCTAACCGGAGCTAGCACAGATACGCAGTATTTT	CAISDLTGASTDTQYF	TRBJ2-3	NA	NA	TRBV10-3
TGTGCCAGCAGTGAGCCGGCCTGGGGATCCGGGATCACCTACGAGCAGTACTTC	CASSEPAWGSGITYEQYF	TRBJ2-7	NA	NA	TRBV12-3/TRBV12-4
TGCGCCAGCATGGCTAGCGAGGGAGATACGCAGTATTTT	CASMASEGDTQYF	TRBJ2-3	NA	NA	TRBV5-1
TGTGCCAGCAGCTTCTTACCCGGGACAGGGAATGGCTACACCTTC	CASSFLPGTGNGYTF	TRBJ1-2	many	TRBD1	TRBV7-2
TGCGCCAGCAGCCAAGATCGAAGTTATGAGCAGTTCTTC	CASSQDRSYEQFF	TRBJ2-1	few	NA	TRBV4-3
TGTGCCAGCAGTTTACGGGAGGGACCGCATTTT	CASSLREGPHF	TRBJ1-5	NA	NA	TRBV12-3/TRBV12-4
TGTGCCAGCAGCCCCAGGGTTCCAAACATTCAGTACTTC	CASSPRVPNIQYF	TRBJ2-4	NA	NA	TRBV12-3/TRBV12-4
TGTGCCAGCAGCCCCACCAAGGGAGCCTACGAGCAGTACTTC	CASSPTKGAYEQYF	TRBJ2-7	NA	NA	TRBV7-9
TGTGCCAGCAGCCAAGAAGGGACAGGAGCCTACGAGCAGTACTTC	CASSQEGTGAYEQYF	TRBJ2-7	few	TRBD1	TRBV4-2
TGTGCCAGCAGCGTACACAAGACCCAGTACTTC	CASSVHKTQYF	TRBJ2-5	few	NA	TRBV9
TGCAGTGCTAGAGATGAGGGATTAGGAGGGGTTGAACTGTTTTTT	CSARDEGLGGVELFF	TRBJ1-4	few	NA	TRBV20-1
TGCAGCGTTGTCACCCAGTCAGATACGCAGTATTTT	CSVVTQSDTQYF	TRBJ2-3	few	NA	TRBV29-1
TGTGCCAGCAGTTTAGGACAGGTGAATAGTTCACCCCTCCACTTT	CASSLGQVNSSPLHF	TRBJ1-6	few	TRBD1	TRBV28
TGTGCCAGCAGCCAACTTAGCGGGGGACTCACAGATACGCAGTATTTT	CASSQLSGGLTDTQYF	TRBJ2-3	NA	TRBD2	TRBV4-2
TGTGCCAGCAGCCGACTAGCGGGAGGGTTCGATGAGCAGTTCTTC	CASSRLAGGFDEQFF	TRBJ2-1	few	TRBD2	TRBV7-9
TGTGCCAGCAGCTCGGGACATAACTACGAGCAGTACTTC	CASSSGHNYEQYF	TRBJ2-7	few	NA	TRBV7-9
TGTGCCAGCAGCGTAGAGGGAGGCGGGCAGCCCCAGCATTTT	CASSVEGGGQPQHF	TRBJ1-5	NA	NA	TRBV9
TGTGCCAGCGGAGGACAGGTTTACGAGCAGTACTTC	CASGGQVYEQYF	TRBJ2-7	NA	TRBD1	TRBV6-2/TRBV6-3
TGTGCCAGCAGCCGTGACAGGGGGCTCGACGAGCAGTACTTC	CASSRDRGLDEQYF	TRBJ2-7	few	TRBD1	TRBV9
TGTGCCAGCAGCGTAGATGTGGGCAATCAGCCCCAGCATTTT	CASSVDVGNQPQHF	TRBJ1-5	NA	NA	TRBV9
TGCGCCAGCAGCCAAGAAGGACCAGCGGGAGGGGTTGAGACCCAGTACTTC	CASSQEGPAGGVETQYF	TRBJ2-5	NA	TRBD2	TRBV4-1
TGCGCCAGCAGCTTTAGTCAGGGCGATGGCTACACCTTC	CASSFSQGDGYTF	TRBJ1-2	few	NA	TRBV5-1
TGCAGTGCTATTTCACTAGCGGTGGCTGATACGCAGTATTTT	CSAISLAVADTQYF	TRBJ2-3	NA	TRBD2	TRBV20-1
TGTGCCAGCAGGGTAGCGGGAGCTCGCGAGACCCAGTACTTC	CASRVAGARETQYF	TRBJ2-5	NA	TRBD2	TRBV6-5
TGTGCCAGCAGGGAAATAGGGTTCGGCAACACCATATATTTT	CASREIGFGNTIYF	TRBJ1-3	NA	NA	TRBV25-1
TGTGCCAAAAGTCCCCGTGTCAGACCAAACACCATATATTTT	CAKSPRVRPNTIYF	TRBJ1-3	NA	NA	TRBV7-2
TGTGCCAGCAGTTTCAGGGTGACTAGCGGGAAACAAGAGACCCAGTACTTC	CASSFRVTSGKQETQYF	TRBJ2-5	NA	TRBD2	TRBV12-3/TRBV12-4
TGTGCCTGGAGAGAGAACAGCCCCCAGCATTTT	CAWRENSPQHF	TRBJ1-5	NA	NA	TRBV30